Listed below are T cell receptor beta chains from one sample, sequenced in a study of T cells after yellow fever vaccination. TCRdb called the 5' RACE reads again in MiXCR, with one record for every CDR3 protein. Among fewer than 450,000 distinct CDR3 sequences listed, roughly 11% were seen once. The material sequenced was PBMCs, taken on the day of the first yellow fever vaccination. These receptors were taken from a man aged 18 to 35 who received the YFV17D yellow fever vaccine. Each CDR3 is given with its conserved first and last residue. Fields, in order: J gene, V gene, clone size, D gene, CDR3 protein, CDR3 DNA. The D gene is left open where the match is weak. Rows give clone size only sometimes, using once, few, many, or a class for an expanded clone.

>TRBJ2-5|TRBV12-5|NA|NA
CASGEGRSYQETQYF
TGTGCTAGTGGGGAGGGGAGAAGTTACCAAGAGACCCAGTACTTC
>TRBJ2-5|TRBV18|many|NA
CASSPRVEETQYF
TGTGCCAGCTCACCCCGGGTCGAAGAGACCCAGTACTTC
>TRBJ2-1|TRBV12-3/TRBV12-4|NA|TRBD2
CATSRTSGDNEQFF
TGTGCCACCTCCCGGACTAGCGGGGACAATGAGCAGTTCTTC
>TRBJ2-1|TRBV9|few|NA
CASSVSGYNEQFF
TGTGCCAGCAGCGTCTCCGGTTACAATGAGCAGTTCTTC
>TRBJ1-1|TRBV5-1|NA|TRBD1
CASSLGGLTGTNTEAFF
TGCGCCAGCAGCCTAGGAGGATTGACAGGGACGAACACTGAAGCTTTCTTT
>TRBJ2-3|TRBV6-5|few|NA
CASSYSRPTSTDTQYF
TGTGCCAGCAGTTACTCGAGGCCGACGAGCACAGATACGCAGTATTTT
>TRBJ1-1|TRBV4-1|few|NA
CASSQARTGGTEAFF
TGCGCCAGCAGCCAAGCCCGAACAGGAGGCACTGAAGCTTTCTTT
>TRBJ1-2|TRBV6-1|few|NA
CASSDRAGGGYTF
TGTGCCAGCAGTGACAGGGCTGGCGGCGGCTACACCTTC
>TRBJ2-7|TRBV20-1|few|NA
CSANGVSYEQYF
TGCAGTGCTAATGGGGTTAGCTACGAGCAGTACTTC
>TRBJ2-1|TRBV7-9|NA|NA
CASSFRPVREQFF
TGTGCCAGCAGCTTCCGACCCGTACGCGAGCAGTTCTTC
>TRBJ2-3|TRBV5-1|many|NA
CASSLGGMTSTDTQYF
TGCGCCAGCAGCTTGGGGGGAATGACTAGCACAGATACGCAGTATTTT
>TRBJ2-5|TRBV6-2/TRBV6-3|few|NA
CASSYDWRETQYF
TGTGCCAGCAGTTACGACTGGAGAGAGACCCAGTACTTC
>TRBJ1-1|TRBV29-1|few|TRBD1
CSAWTGFTEAFF
TGCAGCGCCTGGACAGGGTTTACTGAAGCTTTCTTT
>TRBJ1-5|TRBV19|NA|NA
CASSISGDSNQPQHF
TGTGCCAGTAGTATTTCGGGGGATAGCAATCAGCCCCAGCATTTT
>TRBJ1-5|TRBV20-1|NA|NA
CSAPTGGNSNQPQHF
TGCAGTGCTCCCACCGGGGGGAATAGCAATCAGCCCCAGCATTTT
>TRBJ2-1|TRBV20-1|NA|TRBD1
CSARQAGTGGFSEQFF
TGCAGTGCTAGACAGGCCGGGACAGGGGGCTTTAGTGAGCAGTTCTTC
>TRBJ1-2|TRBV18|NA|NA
CASSPGTQPYGYTF
TGTGCCAGCTCACCAGGGACTCAACCCTATGGCTACACCTTC
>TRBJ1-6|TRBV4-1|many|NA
CASSQSLGSPLHF
TGCGCCAGCAGCCAATCTTTGGGTTCACCCCTCCACTTT
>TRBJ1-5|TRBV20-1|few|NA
CSASLRANQPQHF
TGCAGTGCTAGTCTCAGGGCCAATCAGCCCCAGCATTTT
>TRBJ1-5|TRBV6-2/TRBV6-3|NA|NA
CASSYSSRGNQPQHF
TGTGCCAGCAGTTACTCCTCCAGGGGTAATCAGCCCCAGCATTTT
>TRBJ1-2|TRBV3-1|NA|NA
CASSRGPDYGYTF
TGTGCCAGCAGCCGAGGGCCGGACTATGGCTACACCTTC
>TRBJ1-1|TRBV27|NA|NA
CASGLGGTEAFF
TGTGCCAGCGGGCTCGGTGGCACTGAAGCTTTCTTT
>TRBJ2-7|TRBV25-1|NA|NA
CASSEYNYEQYF
TGTGCCAGCAGTGAATATAACTACGAGCAGTACTTC
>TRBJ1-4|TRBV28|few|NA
CASTPRNAALPINGEKLFF
TGTGCCAGCACCCCGAGGAATGCGGCCTTGCCGATTAATGGTGAAAAACTGTTTTTT
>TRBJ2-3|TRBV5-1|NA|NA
CASSFGDTDTQYF
TGCGCCAGCAGCTTTGGGGACACAGATACGCAGTATTTT
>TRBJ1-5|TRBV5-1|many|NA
CASSLAGYSNQPQHF
TGCGCCAGCAGCTTGGCAGGGTATAGCAATCAGCCCCAGCATTTT
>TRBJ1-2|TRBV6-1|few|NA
CASSEFRSTNYGYTF
TGTGCCAGCAGTGAATTCCGGAGTACTAACTATGGCTACACCTTC
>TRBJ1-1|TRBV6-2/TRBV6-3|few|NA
CASSYPARTEAFF
TGTGCCAGCAGTTATCCAGCGAGGACTGAAGCTTTCTTT
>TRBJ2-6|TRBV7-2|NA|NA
CASSLVHSGANVLTF
TGTGCCAGCAGCTTAGTGCACTCTGGGGCCAACGTCCTGACTTTC
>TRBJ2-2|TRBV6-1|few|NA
CASTDLGDTGELFF
TGTGCCAGCACCGATCTGGGGGACACCGGGGAGCTGTTTTTT
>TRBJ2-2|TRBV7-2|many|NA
CASTGGGTGELFF
TGTGCCAGCACGGGTGGGGGCACCGGGGAGCTGTTTTTT
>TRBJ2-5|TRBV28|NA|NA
CASSYGGQETQYF
TGTGCCAGCAGTTACGGGGGACAAGAGACCCAGTACTTC
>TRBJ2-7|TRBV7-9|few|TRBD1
CASSSLGTGLYEQYF
TGTGCCAGCAGCTCCCTCGGGACAGGGCTCTACGAGCAGTACTTC
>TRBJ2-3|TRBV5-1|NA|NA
CSSSLEGWGRAQDTQYF
TGCTCCAGCAGCTTGGAGGGGTGGGGACGGGCCCAGGATACGCAGTATTTT
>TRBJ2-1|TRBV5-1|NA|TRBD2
CASSPTSGNYNEQFF
TGCGCCAGCAGCCCTACTAGCGGGAATTACAATGAGCAGTTCTTC